This T cell receptor (beta chain) came from a study of CD8+ T cells in alopecia areata. Once RNA had been extracted, it was reverse transcribed into cDNA to act as the sequencing template. Produced via immunoSEQ multiplex PCR; TCRdb's table is partial and in-frame only. Among about 110,000 clones, over 80% were seen once, and the ten largest hold over 20%. Sample treatment: oral pan-JAK inhibitor, 5-10 mg twice daily. The length of the CDR3 is 17 residues. This specimen was CD8+ T cells sorted from blood, taken at week 24, from a patient treated with tofacitinib. The receptor's source is a human donor with alopecia areata. This sequence joins TRBV21-1 and TRBJ1-3; the D call in the table, TRBD1, was not verified against the DNA. TRBV21-1 is reported as a pseudogene. CDR3 loop: CADKGPGTGTSGNTIYF. In nucleotides, the CDR3 is TGTGCCGACAAAGGCCCCGGGACAGGGACGTCTGGAAACACCATATATTTT.